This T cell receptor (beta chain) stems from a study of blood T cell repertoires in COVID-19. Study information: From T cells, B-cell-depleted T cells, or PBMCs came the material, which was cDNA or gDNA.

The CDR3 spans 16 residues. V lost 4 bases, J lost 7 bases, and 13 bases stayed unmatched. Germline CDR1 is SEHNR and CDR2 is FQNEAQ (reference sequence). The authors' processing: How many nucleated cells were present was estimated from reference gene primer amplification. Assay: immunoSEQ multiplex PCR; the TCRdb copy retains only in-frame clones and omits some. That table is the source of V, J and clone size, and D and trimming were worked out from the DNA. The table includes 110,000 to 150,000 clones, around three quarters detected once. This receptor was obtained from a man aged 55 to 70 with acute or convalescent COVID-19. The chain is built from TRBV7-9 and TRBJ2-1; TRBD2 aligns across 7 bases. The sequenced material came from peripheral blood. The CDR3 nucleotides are TGTGCCAGCAGCTCTAGCGGCTATTCCTTCGGTAATGAGCAGTTCTTC. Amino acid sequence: CASSSSGYSFGNEQFF. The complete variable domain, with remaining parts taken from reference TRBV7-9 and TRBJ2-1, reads DTGVSQNPRHKITKRGQNVTFRCDPISEHNRLYWYRQTLGQGPEFLTYFQNEAQLEKSRLLSDRFSAERPKGSFSTLEIQRTEQGDSAMYLCASSSSGYSFGNEQFFGPGTRLTVL.